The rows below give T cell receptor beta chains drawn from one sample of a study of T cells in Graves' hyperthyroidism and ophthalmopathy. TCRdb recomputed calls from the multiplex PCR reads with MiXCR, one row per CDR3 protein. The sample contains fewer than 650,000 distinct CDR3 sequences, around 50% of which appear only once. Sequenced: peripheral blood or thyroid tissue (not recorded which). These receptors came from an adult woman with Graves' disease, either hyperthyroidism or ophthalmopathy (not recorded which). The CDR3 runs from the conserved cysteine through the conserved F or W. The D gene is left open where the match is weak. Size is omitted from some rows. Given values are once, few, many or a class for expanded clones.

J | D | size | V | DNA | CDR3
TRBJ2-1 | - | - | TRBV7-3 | TGTGCCAGCAGCTTAACCCCCCCGGGGCACTACAATGAGCAGTTCTTC | CASSLTPPGHYNEQFF
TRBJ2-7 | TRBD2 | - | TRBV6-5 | TGCGCCAGCAGTGAAAGGCGGGGGGACTACGAGCAGTACTTC | CASSERRGDYEQYF
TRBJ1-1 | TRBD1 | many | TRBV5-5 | TGTGCCAGCAGTCAGGGACAGGCAAAGACAGAAGCTTTCTTT | CASSQGQAKTEAFF
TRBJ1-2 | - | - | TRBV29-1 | TGCAGCGTTGAGGGGCAGGAGGGGCGGTTTTATGGCTACACCTTC | CSVEGQEGRFYGYTF
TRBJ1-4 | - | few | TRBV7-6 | TGTGCCAGCAGCTTAGAGAGTCGGGGGGCGAAGCTAAAACTGTTTTTT | CASSLESRGAKLKLFF
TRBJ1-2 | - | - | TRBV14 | TGTGCCAGCAGCCAAGCTACGGGACTCCGACGGGGTGGCTACACCTTC | CASSQATGLRRGGYTF
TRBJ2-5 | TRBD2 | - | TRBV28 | TGTGCCAGCAGGACGGGGCAGTGGGAGGGAGAGACCCAGTACTTC | CASRTGQWEGETQYF
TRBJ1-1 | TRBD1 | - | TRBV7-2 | TGTGCCAGCAGCGTCACTCAGGGGGGCACTGAAGCTTTCTTT | CASSVTQGGTEAFF
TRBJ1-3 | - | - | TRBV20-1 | TGCAGTGCTGGAGGGGGAAACACCATATATTTT | CSAGGGNTIYF
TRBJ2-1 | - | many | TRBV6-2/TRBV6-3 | TGTGCCAGCAGTTCCCTGTTAGAGCAGTTCTTC | CASSSLLEQFF
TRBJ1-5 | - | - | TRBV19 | TGTGCCAGTAGTACAGGGCAGGGGCGCAGCAATCAGCCCCAGCATTTT | CASSTGQGRSNQPQHF
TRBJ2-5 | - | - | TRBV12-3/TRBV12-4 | TGTGCCAGCAGTTTGGAGATGGGAGGAGAGACCCAGTACTTC | CASSLEMGGETQYF
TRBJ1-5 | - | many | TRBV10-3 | TGTGCCATAGGGGGAGTAGATCAGCCCCAGCATTTT | CAIGGVDQPQHF
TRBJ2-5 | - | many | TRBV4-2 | TGTGCCAGCAGCCAAGATCGCCAGGGCGGGACCCAGTACTTC | CASSQDRQGGTQYF
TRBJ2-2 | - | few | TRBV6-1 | TGTGCCAGCAGTGAAGCGCCGACGGGAGCTGTCACCGGGGAGCTGTTTTTT | CASSEAPTGAVTGELFF
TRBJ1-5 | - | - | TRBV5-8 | TGTGCCAGCAGCTTGGTGGCAGCAACTTATAGCAATCAGCCCCAGCATTTT | CASSLVAATYSNQPQHF
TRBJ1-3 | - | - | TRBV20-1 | TGCAGTGCTAGAAGCAGAAACACCATATATTTT | CSARSRNTIYF
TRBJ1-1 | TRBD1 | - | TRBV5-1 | TGCGCCAGCAGAATGTTTCAGGGGGGCAACACTGAAGCTTTCTTT | CASRMFQGGNTEAFF
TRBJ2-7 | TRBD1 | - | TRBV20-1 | TGCAGTGCTAAGGGACAGGCTTCCTACGAGCAGTACTTC | CSAKGQASYEQYF
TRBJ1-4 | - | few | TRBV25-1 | TGTGCCAGCAGTGACGCGGGGGCGAGGGATAATGAAAAACTGTTTTTT | CASSDAGARDNEKLFF
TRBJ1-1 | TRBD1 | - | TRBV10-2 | TGCGCCAGCAGGGGGGACCGACAGGGGGGCACCTGGGCTTTCTTT | CASRGDRQGGTWAFF
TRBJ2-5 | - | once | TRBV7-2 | TGTGCCAGCAGCGCCGCCTTGGGTGGGTGGGAGACCCAGTACTTC | CASSAALGGWETQYF
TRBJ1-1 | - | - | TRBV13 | TGTGCCAGCAGCGGGGGGGGCTCTGGAAACACTGAAGCTTTCTTT | CASSGGGSGNTEAFF
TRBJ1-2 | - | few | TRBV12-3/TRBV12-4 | TGTGCCAGCCGACCGACAGGAACTAACTATGGCTACACCTTC | CASRPTGTNYGYTF
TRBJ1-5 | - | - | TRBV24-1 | TGTGCCACCAGTGGAGGGAATTTT | CATSGGNF
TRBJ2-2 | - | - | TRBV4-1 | TGCGCCAGCAGGAAGATCGGGACAAAACTCACCGGGGAGCTGTTTTTT | CASRKIGTKLTGELFF
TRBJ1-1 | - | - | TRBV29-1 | TGCAGCGCTGGGGGGGGAAGGAACACTGAAGCTTTCTTT | CSAGGGRNTEAFF
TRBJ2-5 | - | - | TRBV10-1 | TGCGCCAGCCCCCGGGTGGGGATAGGGGCCGTAGAGACCCAGTACTTC | CASPRVGIGAVETQYF
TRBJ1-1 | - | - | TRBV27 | TGTGCCAGCAGTTCGATACTTACGGGGAGGAGCACTGAAGCTTTCTTT | CASSSILTGRSTEAFF
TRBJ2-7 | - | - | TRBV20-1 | TGCAGTGCTAGAAGTAGGACGGACTACGAGCAGTACTTC | CSARSRTDYEQYF
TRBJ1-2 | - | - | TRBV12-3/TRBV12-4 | TGTGCCAGCAGGTCCCCCAGGGCTATGGGCTACACCTTC | CASRSPRAMGYTF
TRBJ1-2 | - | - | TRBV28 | TGTGCCAGCAGTTGGCTCAGGCCCTACGGCTACACCTTC | CASSWLRPYGYTF
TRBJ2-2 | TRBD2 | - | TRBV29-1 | TGCAGCGTTGAGGGGACTAGCGGGGAGCTGTTTTTT | CSVEGTSGELFF
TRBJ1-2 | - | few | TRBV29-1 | TGCAGCGACCAGACAGGTTGGGGCGGCTACACCTTC | CSDQTGWGGYTF
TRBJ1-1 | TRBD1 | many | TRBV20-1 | TGCAGTGCTAGAGATCTGGGGTGGTTACAGGGGGCCCCGCTGGGTCCTTTT | CSARDLGWLQGAPLGPF
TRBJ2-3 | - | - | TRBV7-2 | TGTGCCAGCAGCTGGGGCCGAAGCCCAACAGATACGCAGTATTTT | CASSWGRSPTDTQYF
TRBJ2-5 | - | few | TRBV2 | TGTGCCAGCAGCCTCCGGGACGCGGAGACCCAGTACTTC | CASSLRDAETQYF
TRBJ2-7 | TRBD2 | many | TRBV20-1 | TGCAGTGCTAGAGCACATAGCGGGCCTCCCTACGAGCAGTACTTC | CSARAHSGPPYEQYF
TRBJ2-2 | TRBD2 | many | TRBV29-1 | TGCAGCATGAGACTCGGGACTAGCGGGAGCACCGGGGAGCTGTTTTTT | CSMRLGTSGSTGELFF
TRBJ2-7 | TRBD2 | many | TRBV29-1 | TGCAGCGGCTTCACTAGCGGGAGAAACCCCGAGCAGTACTTC | CSGFTSGRNPEQYF
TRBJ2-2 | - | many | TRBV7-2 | TGTGCCAGCAGCTCCAGCTGGCGGGGTCGGGAGCTGTTTTTT | CASSSSWRGRELFF
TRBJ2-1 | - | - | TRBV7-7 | TGTGCTAGCAGTTCACAGGTGAACACTGAGCAGTTCTTC | CASSSQVNTEQFF
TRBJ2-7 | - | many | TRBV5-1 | TGCGCCAGCAGTCCGGGGACGGCGAGGGGATACGAGCAGTACTTC | CASSPGTARGYEQYF
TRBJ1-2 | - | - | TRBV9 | TGTGCCAGCAGCGCGGGGGGGAACTATGGCTACACCTTC | CASSAGGNYGYTF
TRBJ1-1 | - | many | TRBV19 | TGTGCCAGTAGTATTGCGGGGGGCCTGAACACTGAAGCTTTCTTT | CASSIAGGLNTEAFF
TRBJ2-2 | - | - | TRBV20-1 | TGCAGTGCTAGTGGAGGGGGTGGGGACACCGGGGAGCTGTTTTTT | CSASGGGGDTGELFF
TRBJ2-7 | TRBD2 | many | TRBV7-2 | TGTGCCAGCAGCTTAGAGGGAGGGGACGGAGGGCAGTACTTC | CASSLEGGDGGQYF
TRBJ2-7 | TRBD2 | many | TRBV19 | TGTGCCAGTAGTCCAACCTACAGGGCCTCGTCTAGCGGGAGGCCCTACGAGCAGTACTTC | CASSPTYRASSSGRPYEQYF
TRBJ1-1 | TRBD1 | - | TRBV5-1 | TGCGCCAGCAGCCCTGGACAGGGGAATGAAGCTTTCTTT | CASSPGQGNEAFF
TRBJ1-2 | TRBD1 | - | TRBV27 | TGTGCCAGCAGCCAGGACAGGGGGACCTATGGCTACACCTTC | CASSQDRGTYGYTF
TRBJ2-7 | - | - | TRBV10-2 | TGCGCCAGCAGTGAGGTTAGGGGGTTCACCTACAAGCAGTACTTC | CASSEVRGFTYKQYF
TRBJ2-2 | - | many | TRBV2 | TGTGCCAGCCCTCCTGGGTCCACCGGGGAGCTGTTTTTT | CASPPGSTGELFF
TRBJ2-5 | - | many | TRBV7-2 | TGTGCCAGCAGCCCGCTGGCGGAAGAGACCCAGTACTTC | CASSPLAEETQYF
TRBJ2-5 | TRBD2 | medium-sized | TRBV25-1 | TGTGCCAGCTCGACTAGCGGGAGTTCGGAGACCCAGTACTTC | CASSTSGSSETQYF
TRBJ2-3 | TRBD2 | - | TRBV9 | TGTGCCAGCAGCTCCACGGGACTAACCTTCACAGATACGCAGTATTTT | CASSSTGLTFTDTQYF